The clone carrying this TCR beta chain has a single count. V gave up 0 bases and J gave up 5 bases, with 14 bases separating them. The CDR3 covers 15 residues. The germline CDR1 and CDR2 sequences are SGDLS and YYNGEE. The sample belongs to a study of blood T cell repertoires in COVID-19. Study information: Samples representing acute and convalescent COVID-19 were sourced from the United States, Italy and Spain. The cDNA or gDNA used as material had been derived from T cells, B-cell-depleted T cells, or PBMCs.

Original methodology: For nucleated cells, counts were estimated from reference gene primer amplification. Produced via immunoSEQ multiplex PCR; TCRdb's table is partial and in-frame only. The DNA was the basis for D and trimming; V, J and clone size are from that table. The sample holds some 220,000 clones, about 80% seen once. The chain carries TRBV9 and TRBJ2-5, with D possibly being TRBD1 (6 bases). The sequenced sample consisted of peripheral blood. The TCR originated in a woman aged 60-70 years with acute or convalescent COVID-19. The CDR3 here is CASSVGGGLGETQYF. CDR3 sequence (DNA): TGTGCCAGCAGCGTAGGAGGGGGTCTGGGGGAGACCCAGTACTTC.